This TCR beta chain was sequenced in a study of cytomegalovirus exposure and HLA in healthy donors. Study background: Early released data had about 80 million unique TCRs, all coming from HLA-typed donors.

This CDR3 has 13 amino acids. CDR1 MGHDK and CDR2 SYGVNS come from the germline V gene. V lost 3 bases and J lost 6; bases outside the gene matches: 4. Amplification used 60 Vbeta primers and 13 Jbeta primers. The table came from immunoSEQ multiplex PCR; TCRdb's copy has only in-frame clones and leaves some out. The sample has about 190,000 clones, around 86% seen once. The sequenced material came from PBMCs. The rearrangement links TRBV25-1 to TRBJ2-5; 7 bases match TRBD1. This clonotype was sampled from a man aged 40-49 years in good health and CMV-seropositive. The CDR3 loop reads CASSETGSKTQYF. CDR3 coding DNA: TGTGCCAGCAGTGAGACAGGGTCCAAGACCCAGTACTTC.